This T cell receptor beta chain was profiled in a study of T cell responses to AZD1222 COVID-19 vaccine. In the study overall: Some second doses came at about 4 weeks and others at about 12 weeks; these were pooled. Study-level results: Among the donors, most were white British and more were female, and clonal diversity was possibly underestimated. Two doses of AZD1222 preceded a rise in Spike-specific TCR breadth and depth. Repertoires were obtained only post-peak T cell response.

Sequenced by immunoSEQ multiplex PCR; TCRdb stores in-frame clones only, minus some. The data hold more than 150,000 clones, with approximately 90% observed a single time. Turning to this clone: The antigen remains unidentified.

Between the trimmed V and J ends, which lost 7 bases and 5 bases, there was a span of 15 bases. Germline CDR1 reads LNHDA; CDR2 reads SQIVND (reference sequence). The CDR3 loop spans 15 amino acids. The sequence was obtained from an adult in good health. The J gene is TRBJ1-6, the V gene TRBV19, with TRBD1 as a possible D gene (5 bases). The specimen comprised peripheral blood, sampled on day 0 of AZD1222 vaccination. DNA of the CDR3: TGTGCCAGTATGGCAGGGCGGAATCATAATTCACCCCTCCACTTT. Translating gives CASMAGRNHNSPLHF.